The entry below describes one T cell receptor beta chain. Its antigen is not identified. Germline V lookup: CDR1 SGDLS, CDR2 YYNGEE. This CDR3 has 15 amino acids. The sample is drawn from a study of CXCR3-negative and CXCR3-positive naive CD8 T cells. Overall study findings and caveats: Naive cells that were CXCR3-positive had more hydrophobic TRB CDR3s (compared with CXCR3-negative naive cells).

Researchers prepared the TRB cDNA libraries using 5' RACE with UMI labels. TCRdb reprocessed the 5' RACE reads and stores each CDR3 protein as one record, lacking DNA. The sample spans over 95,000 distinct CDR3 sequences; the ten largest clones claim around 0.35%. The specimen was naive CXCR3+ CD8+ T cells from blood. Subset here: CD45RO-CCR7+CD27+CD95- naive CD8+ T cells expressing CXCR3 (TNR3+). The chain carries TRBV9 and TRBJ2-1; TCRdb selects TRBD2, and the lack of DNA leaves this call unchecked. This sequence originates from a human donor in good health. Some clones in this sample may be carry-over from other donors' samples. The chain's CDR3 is CASSVGGGGANEQFF.